The 2 T cell receptor beta chains reported below all come from one sample, sequenced in a study of a mutant IDH1 vaccine in newly diagnosed glioma. Stated time point: week 11, during vaccination. Mutant IDH1 20-mer peptide, at 300 ug, made up each vaccine dose, with topical imiquimod. Assay used: immunoSEQ multiplex PCR; TCRdb lists only in-frame clones, some missing. Among 34,000 or so clones listed, roughly 78% were seen once. No antigens are known for them. Sequenced material: PBMCs, taken from a glioma patient whose treatment included an IDH1 peptide vaccine. These receptors all stem from a man aged 25 to 40 with glioma.

The rearrangement joins TRBV5-1 to TRBJ1-1; tentative D call: TRBD1 (5 bases). This CDR3 has 13 residues. Deletions cut 4 bases from V and 1 base from J, with 8 bases between. Per the germline V gene, CDR1 is SGHRS and CDR2 is YFSETQ. CDR3 sequence (DNA): TGCGCCAGCAGCCGGGGCCCGAACACTGAAGCTTTCTTT. Protein: CASSRGPNTEAFF.

The DNA of the CDR3 is TGCGCCAGCAGCCAAGTGCATGGGGGGGCAGACTACAATGAGCAGTTCTTC. Residues: CASSQVHGGADYNEQFF. The chain links TRBV4-3 to TRBJ2-1; TRBD2 is a possible D gene (7 bases). The ends were cut back, 1 base at V and 3 bases at J, with 16 bases in the middle. CDR3 length: 17 amino acids. Germline CDR1 and CDR2: LGHNA and YSLEER.